A selection of T cell receptor beta chains follows, all from one sample in a study of cytomegalovirus exposure and HLA in healthy donors. Generated by immunoSEQ multiplex PCR, the TCRdb table keeps only in-frame clones and is missing some. The sample consists of some 140,000 clones, about four fifths of them appearing once. Input material: PBMCs. These TCRs come from a female donor in good health and CMV-seronegative. Both conserved end residues are part of each CDR3. The order of the fields is CDR3 protein, CDR3 length, V gene, D gene. The D gene is left open where the match is weak.

CDR3aa: CASSRSGDETQYF; len: 13; v_gene: TRBV7-2; d_gene: -
CDR3aa: CASSPSPGLARETQYF; len: 16; v_gene: TRBV7-8; d_gene: TRBD2
CDR3aa: CASSLQVGWRNQPQHF; len: 16; v_gene: TRBV7-2; d_gene: -
CDR3aa: CASSLAGWRAFF; len: 12; v_gene: TRBV11-2; d_gene: -
CDR3aa: CASSFSEQGRSYEQYF; len: 16; v_gene: TRBV5-1; d_gene: TRBD1
CDR3aa: CASSGGTGAQTF; len: 12; v_gene: TRBV7-2; d_gene: TRBD1
CDR3aa: CASSLGLGAYEQYF; len: 14; v_gene: TRBV27; d_gene: -
CDR3aa: CASSRTSGSYEQYF; len: 14; v_gene: TRBV2; d_gene: TRBD2
CDR3aa: CASSQPNSGANVLTF; len: 15; v_gene: TRBV4-1; d_gene: -
CDR3aa: CASSLRQGPAPLHF; len: 14; v_gene: TRBV5-1; d_gene: TRBD1
CDR3aa: CASSDQWSAGYGYTF; len: 15; v_gene: TRBV2; d_gene: -
CDR3aa: CASLGQTNTEAFF; len: 13; v_gene: TRBV5-1; d_gene: -
CDR3aa: CASSVSRQAKTGELFF; len: 16; v_gene: TRBV11-2; d_gene: -
CDR3aa: CASSGTGTHNEQFF; len: 14; v_gene: TRBV19; d_gene: TRBD1
CDR3aa: CATASRDRATDTQYF; len: 15; v_gene: TRBV10-3; d_gene: TRBD1
CDR3aa: CASSLDPQVLGEQFF; len: 15; v_gene: TRBV11-2; d_gene: -
CDR3aa: CASSLGRGVTRAGTQYF; len: 17; v_gene: TRBV7-8; d_gene: TRBD2
CDR3aa: CASSQEASSPDTQYF; len: 15; v_gene: TRBV4-2; d_gene: -
CDR3aa: CASSLPGANYGYTF; len: 14; v_gene: TRBV7-6; d_gene: -
CDR3aa: CASSWDSETGELFF; len: 14; v_gene: TRBV5-4; d_gene: TRBD1
CDR3aa: CASSPDTHEQYF; len: 12; v_gene: TRBV28; d_gene: -
CDR3aa: CASSRTGSGEQYF; len: 13; v_gene: TRBV6-5; d_gene: TRBD1